One sample yielded the 8 T cell receptor beta chains listed below, sequenced in a study of blood T cell repertoires in COVID-19. Assay used: immunoSEQ multiplex PCR; TCRdb lists only in-frame clones, some missing. The sample lists 270,000 or so clones, 85% to 90% seen once, with 4.1% in the top ten. The sequenced sample consisted of PBMCs or T cells enriched from blood (not recorded which). All receptors derive from a woman in her thirties with acute COVID-19.

The gene calls are TRBV6-5 and TRBJ2-7; unclear D gene. Germline V CDR1 and CDR2: MNHEY, SVGAGI. Trimming pared 6 bases from V and 0 bases from J, leaving 6 bases between. The CDR3 loop spans 12 amino acids. The CDR3 coding sequence is TGTGCCAGCAGCGCTAGCTCCTACGAGCAGTACTTC. Translation gives CASSASSYEQYF.

The rearrangement uses TRBV10-2 and TRBJ2-2, with 9 bases lining up with TRBD2. This CDR3 contains 17 residues. V shed 4 bases, J shed 0 bases, and the junction held 6 bases outside the gene matches. Looked up from germline, CDR1 is WSHSY and CDR2 is SAAADI. CDR3 nucleotide sequence: TGCGCCAGCAGTGTTCACCTAGCGGGGACGAACACCGGGGAGCTGTTTTTT. Its translation: CASSVHLAGTNTGELFF.

The chain links TRBV28 to TRBJ2-1, with 8 bases fitting TRBD2. The V segment lost 9 bases and the J segment 5 bases; nucleotides outside the gene matches: 6. Looked up from germline, CDR1 is MDHEN and CDR2 is SYDVKM. The CDR3 sequence is 13 residues long. The CDR3 here is CASFTSGHNEQFF. For the CDR3, the DNA is TGTGCCAGTTTCACTAGCGGCCACAATGAGCAGTTCTTC. The full variable domain, its missing parts supplied by reference TRBV28 and TRBJ2-1, is DVKVTQSSRYLVKRTGEKVFLECVQDMDHENMFWYRQDPGLGLRLIYFSYDVKMKEKGDIPEGYSVSREKKERFSLILESASTNQTSMYLCASFTSGHNEQFFGPGTRLTVL.

V gene TRBV3-1 (or the pseudogene TRBV3-2) combines with J gene TRBJ2-2, with TRBD2 matching 8 bases. The CDR3 is 17 amino acids. V shed 0 bases and J 5 bases; nucleotides not matched to a gene: 8. CDR1 is LGHDT, CDR2 YNNKEL, per germline (reference sequence). In DNA, the CDR3 is TGTGCCAGCAGCCAAGATAGGGCGGGAGGAGGGACCGGGGAGCTGTTTTTT. It is translated as CASSQDRAGGGTGELFF.

The chain uses TRBV28 and TRBJ2-6; D unresolved. Germline assignment: CDR1 MDHEN and CDR2 SYDVKM. V lost 5 bases to trimming and J lost 0 bases, with 8 bases between them. The CDR3 loop spans 15 amino acids. CDR3 coding DNA: TGTGCCAGCAGTCCCCCCATCTCTGGGGCCAACGTCCTGACTTTC. It translates to CASSPPISGANVLTF.

The rearrangement links TRBV21-1 to TRBJ1-1; no DNA check was done on the table's D call, TRBD1. TRBV21-1 is recorded as a pseudogene. The CDR3 has 15 amino acids. The DNA for the CDR3 is TGTGCCAGCAGCGTACAGGGGGGCGGTGAAACTGAAGCTTTCTTT. Protein: CASSVQGGGETEAFF.

The chain carries TRBV11-2 and TRBJ2-7, with 9 bases aligning to TRBD1. This CDR3 contains 14 residues. J lost 5 bases, V lost 6 bases, and 8 bases had no gene match. Germline-derived CDR1 and CDR2 are SGHAT and FQNNGV. The CDR3 protein is CASRRTGVVHEQYF. The CDR3, as DNA: TGTGCCAGCAGGAGGACAGGGGTCGTCCACGAGCAGTACTTC.

The chain uses TRBV30 and TRBJ2-1; TRBD2 might be the D (5 bases). CDR1 is GTSNPN, CDR2 SVGIG, per germline (reference sequence). Deletions cut 5 bases from V and 9 bases from J, with 14 bases between. The CDR3 runs 12 residues. Written as DNA, the CDR3 is TGTGCCTGGCGCGAACTAGTTAGTGAGCAGTTCTTC. It specifies CAWRELVSEQFF.